This T cell receptor beta chain was sequenced in a study of blood T cell repertoires in COVID-19. Across the whole study: Whether acute or convalescent, the COVID-19 samples came from the United States, Italy and Spain.

Adults between about 18 and 95 years of age took part from more than 20 US areas. Cohorts were assigned according to the clinical history that participants reported. CDR3 length equals 15 residues. Germline-derived CDR1 and CDR2 are MGHRA and YSYEKL. With V trimmed by 2 bases and J by 2 bases, 3 bases remained unmatched. Authors' processing steps: It was from reference gene primer amplification that nucleated cell counts were estimated. Measured with immunoSEQ multiplex PCR; TCRdb has only the in-frame clones, and not every one. V and J calls and clone size follow that table, whereas D and trimming were derived from the DNA. Found here are roughly 330,000 clones, more than 75% of them singletons; the top ten hold over 4%.

Material: PBMCs or T cells enriched from blood (not recorded which). The clonotype comes from a woman in her twenties or thirties who had recovered from COVID-19. The rearrangement joins TRBV4-1 to TRBJ1-3; 7 nucleotides align to TRBD1. The CDR3 region is CASSQIGTAGNTIYF. CDR3 nucleotide sequence: TGCGCCAGCAGCCAAATAGGGACAGCTGGAAACACCATATATTTT.